One and the same sample provided the 10 T cell receptor beta chains below, sequenced in a study of early T cells in non-severe SARS-CoV-2 infection. TCRdb re-analysed the 5' RACE reads in MiXCR, keeping a single row per CDR3 protein. The sample lists about 33,000 distinct CDR3 sequences, about 5% occurring once. The sequenced sample was whole blood. The receptors originated from an adult who was a healthcare worker with PCR-confirmed SARS-CoV-2 infection or an uninfected control (not recorded which).

This clonotype was seen a handful of times. The genes are TRBV20-1 and TRBJ1-2; perhaps TRBD1 as D (5 bases). The germline CDR1 and CDR2 sequences are DFQATT and SNEGSKA (reference sequence). This CDR3 is built from 13 residues. V was clipped by 2 bases and J by 3 bases, with 10 bases between them. Here the CDR3 reads CSARLGLDYGYTF. CDR3 coding DNA: TGCAGTGCTAGATTGGGGCTCGACTATGGCTACACCTTC.

This clonotype turned up a few times. This chain joins TRBV7-6 and TRBJ2-1, with TRBD2 identical over 9 bases. In germline, CDR1 is SGHVS, CDR2 FNYEAQ. Losses at the gene ends were 5 bases for V and 8 bases for J; bases not matched to a gene: 13. The length of the CDR3 is 16 residues. CDR3 nucleotides: TGTGCCAGCAGCCAAGCTGAGACTAGCGGTTGGGATGAGCAGTTCTTC. Amino acid sequence: CASSQAETSGWDEQFF.

This clonotype was seen at least ten times. This chain uses TRBV11-2 with TRBJ1-2; D is unclear. This CDR3 is built from 14 residues. Trimming stripped 6 bases from V and 8 bases from J, with 19 bases between. CDR1 SGHAT and CDR2 FQNNGV come from the germline V gene. CDR3 sequence (DNA): TGTGCCAGCAGATCCACCGGGAGCACAGTGGGCTACACCTTC. This sequence encodes CASRSTGSTVGYTF.

V usage is TRBV7-3 and J usage is TRBJ2-3; possibly TRBD1 or TRBD2 for D (5 bases each). Germline CDR1 SGHTA, CDR2 FQGTGA. The CDR3 loop spans 14 amino acids. V was cut by 1 base and J by 5 bases, with 10 bases left in between. CDR3 residues: CASSLNGAGDTQYF. The CDR3 DNA is TGTGCCAGCAGCTTAAACGGGGCAGGAGATACGCAGTATTTT.

This clonotype was detected a few times. The chain employs TRBV27 and TRBJ2-6; the D gene is possibly TRBD2 (6 bases). The CDR3 has 16 residues. CDR1 is MNHEY and CDR2 is SMNVEV in the germline V gene (reference sequence). The V gene lost 6 bases and the J gene lost 0 bases, with 12 bases spanning the gap. The CDR3 DNA reads TGTGCCAGCAGCCCCTTGGGGGGCTCTGGGGCCAACGTCCTGACTTTC. Protein sequence: CASSPLGGSGANVLTF. Drawing the rest from reference TRBV27 and TRBJ2-6, the complete variable domain is EAQVTQNPRYLITVTGKKLTVTCSQNMNHEYMSWYRQDPGLGLRQIYYSMNVEVTDKGDVPEGYKVSRKEKRNFPLILESPSPNQTSLYFCASSPLGGSGANVLTFGAGSRLTVL.

At least ten counts were recorded for this clonotype. This chain links TRBV2 with TRBJ2-1; D gene unclear. CDR1 is SNHLY, CDR2 FYNNEI, per germline. CDR3 size: 16 residues. The V end was cut by 7 bases, the J end by 0 bases, with 16 bases between. In DNA form, the CDR3 reads TGTGCCAGCACCGAAGGCCCGTTTGGCTCCTACAATGAGCAGTTCTTC. Its translation is CASTEGPFGSYNEQFF.

V is TRBV15 and J is TRBJ2-7; D gene ambiguous. Germline V gene sequence: CDR1 LNHNV, CDR2 YYDKDF (reference sequence). The CDR3 has 14 amino acids. Trimming took 3 bases from V and 2 from J, leaving 11 bases between them. The CDR3 loop is CATSSVLSAYEQYF. The CDR3 region has the DNA TGTGCCACCAGCAGCGTCCTCTCGGCCTACGAGCAGTACTTC.

This clonotype was seen ten or more times. This chain joins TRBV12-3 or TRBV12-4 and TRBJ2-5, with 8 positions matching TRBD2. CDR3 length equals 15 residues. V shed 3 bases and J 5 bases; nucleotides not matched to a gene: 8. The CDR3 nucleotides are TGTGCCAGCAGTTTGCGGGGGGCGAGGTCGGAGACCCAGTACTTC. Protein: CASSLRGARSETQYF.

This clonotype occurred a few times. The rearrangement joins TRBV7-2 to TRBJ2-1; D unresolved. CDR1 is SGHTA and CDR2 is FQGNSA in the germline V gene. V was clipped by 5 bases and J by 1 base, with 3 bases between them. This CDR3 has 12 residues. CDR3 sequence reads: CASSPSYNEQFF. The CDR3 DNA follows: TGTGCCAGCAGCCCATCCTACAATGAGCAGTTCTTC.

About this clonotype itself: At one of its ends the junction is not consistent with the germline gene, which may arise from a read error. The gene calls are TRBV12-3 or TRBV12-4 and TRBJ1-1, with a weak D call TRBD1 (5 bases). The CDR3 is made up of 14 amino acids. The CDR3 region is CASSGGHKNAEAFF. The CDR3 nucleotides are TGTGCCAGCAGTGGAGGACACAAGAACGCTGAAGCTTTCTTT.